These T cell receptor beta chains were read from a single sample in a study of CD4+ T cells in melanoma. Here immunoSEQ multiplex PCR was the method, and the copy in TCRdb shows in-frame clones only, minus some. The sample contains 20,000 to 25,000 clones, roughly 73% of which appear only once. The receptors shown here come from a human donor with melanoma. The CDR3 runs from the conserved cysteine through the conserved F or W. The D gene is left open where the match is weak. Clone size is stated in some rows and not others, as once, few, many or a class when expanded.

V,size,D,J,CDR3,DNA
TRBV5-1,NA,NA,TRBJ2-1,CASSLDFEQFF,TGCGCCAGCAGCTTGGACTTCGAGCAGTTCTTC
TRBV5-6,few,TRBD2,TRBJ2-2,CASSFGLVDTGELFF,TGTGCCAGCAGCTTTGGACTAGTCGACACCGGGGAGCTGTTTTTT
TRBV29-1,few,NA,TRBJ1-2,CSVGLNYGYTF,TGCAGCGTTGGACTCAACTATGGCTACACCTTC
TRBV5-1,NA,NA,TRBJ2-1,CASSYPYGGSSEQFF,TGCGCCAGCAGCTACCCGTATGGAGGGAGCAGTGAGCAGTTCTTC
TRBV10-3,NA,NA,TRBJ2-7,CAIGRGGAYEQYF,TGTGCCATCGGTCGGGGCGGGGCTTACGAGCAGTACTTC
TRBV5-6,NA,NA,TRBJ2-1,CASSASRDGYNEQFF,TGTGCCAGCAGCGCTTCCCGGGACGGCTACAATGAGCAGTTCTTC
TRBV5-1,NA,NA,TRBJ1-1,CASSLGSGTEAFF,TGCGCCAGCAGCTTGGGCAGCGGGACTGAAGCTTTCTTT
TRBV18,NA,TRBD1,TRBJ2-5,CASSLGTGGAETQYF,TGTGCCAGCTCACTTGGGACAGGGGGCGCCGAGACCCAGTACTTC
TRBV7-2,NA,TRBD1,TRBJ2-7,CASSLVGDRADEQYF,TGTGCCAGCAGCTTAGTTGGGGACAGGGCAGACGAGCAGTACTTC
TRBV9,NA,NA,TRBJ2-5,CASSVWGLGPLGETQYF,TGTGCCAGCAGCGTCTGGGGTTTGGGGCCATTGGGTGAGACCCAGTACTTC
TRBV13,few,NA,TRBJ1-2,CASSLEGTDHYGYTF,TGTGCCAGCAGCTTAGAGGGGACGGATCACTATGGCTACACCTTC
TRBV7-9,NA,TRBD1,TRBJ1-2,CASSSTSLYRGLSYGYTF,TGTGCCAGCAGCTCAACTTCCCTGTACAGGGGGCTGTCGTATGGCTACACCTTC
TRBV7-2,NA,NA,TRBJ1-1,CASSLGGWRTEAFF,TGTGCCAGCAGCTTAGGAGGGTGGAGGACTGAAGCTTTCTTT
TRBV19,NA,NA,TRBJ1-3,CASRGSLHYDTIYF,TGTGCCAGTAGGGGTTCTCTACATTATGACACCATATATTTT
TRBV18,NA,NA,TRBJ2-5,CASSPSYRGGQETQYF,TGTGCCAGCTCACCATCCTACCGGGGAGGTCAGGAGACCCAGTACTTC
TRBV4-1,NA,TRBD1,TRBJ2-5,CASSHPGQQKETQYF,TGCGCCAGCAGCCATCCGGGACAGCAAAAAGAGACCCAGTACTTC
TRBV9,NA,NA,TRBJ2-6,CASSSYSGANVLTF,TGTGCCAGCAGTTCCTACTCTGGGGCCAACGTCCTGACTTTC
TRBV7-8,NA,TRBD1,TRBJ1-2,CASSSQEDRGLGGYTF,TGTGCCAGCAGCTCACAAGAGGACAGGGGATTGGGAGGCTACACCTTC
TRBV6-1,NA,NA,TRBJ2-2,CASSEARGRDTGELFF,TGTGCCAGCAGTGAAGCGCGGGGCAGGGACACCGGGGAGCTGTTTTTT
TRBV27,few,TRBD1,TRBJ1-1,CASSSSWGTGTPEAFF,TGTGCCAGCAGTTCCAGCTGGGGGACAGGGACCCCTGAAGCTTTCTTT
TRBV5-8,once,NA,TRBJ1-5,CASSRPAGGKPQHF,TGTGCCAGCAGCCGGCCGGCGGGGGGAAAGCCCCAGCATTTT
TRBV5-1,NA,TRBD2,TRBJ2-4,CASSYGGVWTSGLAKNIQYF,TGCGCCAGCAGCTACGGTGGAGTCTGGACTAGCGGGCTAGCCAAAAACATTCAGTACTTC
TRBV7-8,NA,TRBD2,TRBJ2-7,CASSYSGGADEQYF,TGTGCCAGCAGCTACAGCGGGGGGGCCGACGAGCAGTACTTC
TRBV15,NA,TRBD1,TRBJ2-7,CATSRAKRDSSYEQYF,TGTGCCACCAGCAGAGCTAAACGGGACAGCTCCTACGAGCAGTACTTC